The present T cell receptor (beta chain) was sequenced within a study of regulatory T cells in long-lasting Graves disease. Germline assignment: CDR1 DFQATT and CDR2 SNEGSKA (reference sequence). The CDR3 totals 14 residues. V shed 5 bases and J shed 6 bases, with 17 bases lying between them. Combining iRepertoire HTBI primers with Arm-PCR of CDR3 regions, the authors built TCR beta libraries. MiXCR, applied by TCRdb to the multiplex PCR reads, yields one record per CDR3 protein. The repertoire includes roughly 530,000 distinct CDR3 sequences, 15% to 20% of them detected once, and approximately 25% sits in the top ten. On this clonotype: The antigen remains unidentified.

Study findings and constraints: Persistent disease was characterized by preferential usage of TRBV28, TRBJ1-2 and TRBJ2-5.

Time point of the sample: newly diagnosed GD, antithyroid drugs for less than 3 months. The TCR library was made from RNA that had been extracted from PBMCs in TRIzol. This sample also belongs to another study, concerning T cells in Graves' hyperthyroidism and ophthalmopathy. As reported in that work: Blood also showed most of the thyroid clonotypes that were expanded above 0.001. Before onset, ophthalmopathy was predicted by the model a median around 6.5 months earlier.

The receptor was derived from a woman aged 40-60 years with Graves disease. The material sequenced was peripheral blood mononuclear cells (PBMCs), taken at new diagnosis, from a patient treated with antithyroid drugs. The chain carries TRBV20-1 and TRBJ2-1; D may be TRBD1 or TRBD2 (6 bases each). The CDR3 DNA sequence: TGCAGTGCTCCTCTCTCCGGGGGCTCCAATGAGCAGTTCTTC. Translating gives CSAPLSGGSNEQFF.